Each of the 27 T cell receptor beta chains below was sequenced from the same sample in a study of cytomegalovirus exposure and HLA in healthy donors. PCR used 60 Vbeta primers and 13 Jbeta primers. Clones were sequenced by immunoSEQ multiplex PCR, and TCRdb holds only the in-frame ones, with some missing. Altogether around 150,000 clones are present, around 80% being singletons, with the ten largest covering over 2%. The sequenced material came from PBMCs. These receptors came from a man aged 25-40 years in good health and CMV-seronegative.

V usage is TRBV5-1 and J usage is TRBJ2-7; D perhaps matches TRBD2 (5 bases). The germline gives CDR1 SGHRS, CDR2 YFSETQ. This CDR3 is built from 13 residues. With 3 bases removed from V and 6 bases from J, the gap between germline ends came to 13 bases. The DNA for the CDR3 is TGCGCCAGCAGCTCGTGGACTGAGAGCGAGCAGTACTTC. Amino acid sequence: CASSSWTESEQYF.

This chain joins TRBV29-1 and TRBJ1-1; no clear D gene. The germline gives CDR1 SQVTM, CDR2 ANQGSEA. CDR3 size: 13 residues. Trimming cost V 4 bases and J 4 bases, with 13 bases left between them. The CDR3, as DNA: TGCAGCGTTGTACCGGGGTCGAGCACTGAAGCTTTCTTT. The encoded protein is CSVVPGSSTEAFF.

This sequence joins TRBV5-1 and TRBJ1-1; D might be TRBD1 (6 bases). The V gene's germline CDR1 is SGHRS and CDR2 YFSETQ. V was trimmed by 4 bases and J by 2 bases, leaving 15 bases between them. The length of the CDR3 is 15 residues. This CDR3 reads CASSLGGASNTEAFF. The CDR3 bases are TGCGCCAGCAGCCTAGGGGGGGCTTCCAACACTGAAGCTTTCTTT.

This chain uses TRBV5-1 with TRBJ2-5; TRBD2 matches 8 bases. This CDR3 is 14 amino acids long. J gave up 5 bases and V 1 base, and 4 bases lay outside the gene matches. CDR1 is SGHRS, CDR2 YFSETQ, per germline. The CDR3 here is CASSLPGGLETQYF. The CDR3 DNA reads as TGCGCCAGCAGCTTGCCGGGGGGGCTCGAGACCCAGTACTTC.

The V and J genes are TRBV30 and TRBJ1-2; D is possibly TRBD1 (5 bases). Germline V lookup: CDR1 GTSNPN, CDR2 SVGIG (reference sequence). The CDR3 loop spans 12 amino acids. Between the trimmed V and J ends, which lost 5 bases and 5 bases, there was a span of 12 bases. Written as DNA, the CDR3 is TGTGCCTGGGGCAGGGTGGCATATGGCTACACCTTC. This encodes CAWGRVAYGYTF.

The chain recombines TRBV2 with TRBJ2-1, with D tentatively TRBD2 (6 bases). The CDR3 loop spans 13 amino acids. Germline V gene sequence: CDR1 SNHLY, CDR2 FYNNEI. The V end lost 6 bases, the J end lost 5 bases, and 11 bases lay between the germline ends. CDR3 nucleotides: TGTGCCAGCAGGGAGGGACCAAACAATGAGCAGTTCTTC. Translation gives CASREGPNNEQFF.

Points on this clone: At one boundary the junction diverges from the germline segment, which might be a read error. The chain links TRBV7-2 to TRBJ1-2, with TRBD1 as a possible D gene (5 bases). There are 11 residues in the CDR3. The germline V gene encodes CDR1 SGHTA and CDR2 FQGNSA. The CDR3 sequence: CASEQTTQTVF. The CDR3 DNA is TGTGCCAGCGAACAAACTACCCAGACAGTCTTC.

V usage is TRBV6-5 and J usage is TRBJ1-5, with D perhaps matching TRBD1 (6 bases). The CDR3 extends over 13 amino acids. CDR1 is MNHEY and CDR2 is SVGAGI in the germline V gene. V lost 8 bases to trimming and J lost 5 bases, with 13 bases between them. CDR3 amino acids: CASGVTGHQPQHF. As DNA, the CDR3 is TGTGCCAGCGGAGTCACAGGGCATCAGCCCCAGCATTTT.

This sequence joins TRBV27 and TRBJ1-1; D uncertain. The CDR3 loop spans 13 amino acids. Looked up from germline, CDR1 is MNHEY and CDR2 is SMNVEV (reference sequence). Trimming left V 3 bases short and J 6 bases short, with 11 bases between. This chain's CDR3 is CASSFSGLSEAFF. CDR3 nucleotides: TGTGCCAGCAGTTTTTCCGGACTGTCTGAAGCTTTCTTT.

The chain combines TRBV9 with TRBJ2-1, with TRBD1 matching over 7 bases. V shed 0 bases, J shed 3 bases, and the junction held 12 bases outside the gene matches. This CDR3 spans 18 amino acids. Germline V gene data show CDR1 as SGDLS and CDR2 as YYNGEE. This CDR3 is CASSVDSTGFGDYNEQFF. The CDR3 DNA reads as TGTGCCAGCAGCGTAGACTCGACAGGGTTTGGGGACTACAATGAGCAGTTCTTC.

This sequence joins TRBV5-4 and TRBJ2-7, with D tentatively TRBD2 (6 bases). The V end lost 0 bases, the J end lost 2 bases, and 9 bases lay between the germline ends. Germline V lookup: CDR1 SGHNT, CDR2 YYREEE (reference sequence). This CDR3 is 14 amino acids long. The CDR3 sequence: CASSLGPGAYEQYF. Written as DNA, the CDR3 is TGTGCCAGCAGCTTGGGACCGGGAGCCTACGAGCAGTACTTC.

The chain has TRBV18 and TRBJ1-2; possibly TRBD1 for D (5 bases). The germline V gene encodes CDR1 KGHSH and CDR2 LQKENI. CDR3 size: 14 residues. V lost 3 bases, J lost 4 bases, and 12 bases lay in between. The CDR3 loop reads CASSPGGKFYGYTF. The CDR3 DNA reads as TGTGCCAGCTCACCCGGGGGGAAGTTCTATGGCTACACCTTC.

This chain joins TRBV6-5 and TRBJ1-5; D may be TRBD1 (6 bases). V was clipped by 6 bases and J by 2 bases, with 11 bases between them. Germline V gene lookup returns CDR1 MNHEY and CDR2 SVGAGI. CDR3 length: 14 residues. CDR3 sequence (DNA): TGTGCCAGCAGGTCGGACAGACGCAATCAGCCCCAGCATTTT. Protein sequence: CASRSDRRNQPQHF.

V is TRBV10-2 and J is TRBJ2-1; 10 nucleotides agree with TRBD2. V shed 5 bases and J 13 bases; nucleotides not matched to a gene: 11. The germline gives CDR1 WSHSY, CDR2 SAAADI. This CDR3 contains 14 residues. CDR3 region: CASSQSGRAGGQFF. CDR3 coding DNA: TGCGCCAGCAGTCAAAGCGGGAGGGCCGGGGGCCAGTTCTTC.

CDR3 DNA sequence: TGTGCCTGGAGTGTACGCGGGAGGGACTACAATGAGCAGTTCTTC. This translates into CAWSVRGRDYNEQFF. The chain employs TRBV30 and TRBJ2-1; 9 nucleotides agree with TRBD2. V trimming: 0 bases; J trimming: 3 bases; junction bases outside the gene matches: 3. In germline, CDR1 is GTSNPN, CDR2 SVGIG (reference sequence). This CDR3 comprises 15 residues.

The chain has TRBV4-2 and TRBJ2-5; unclear D gene. The CDR3 runs to 14 residues. The V gene lost 4 bases and the J gene lost 1 base, with 10 bases spanning the gap. Germline loops: CDR1 LGHNA, CDR2 YNFKEQ. The CDR3 nucleotides read TGTGCCAGCAGCCTTCTCGCGTCCCAAGAGACCCAGTACTTC. Its translation is CASSLLASQETQYF.

The rearrangement joins TRBV18 to TRBJ1-5, with 8 nucleotides matching TRBD1. Germline lookup yields CDR1 KGHSH and CDR2 LQKENI. The CDR3 contains 14 residues. J was trimmed by 5 bases and V by 8 bases; bases with no gene match: 8. The CDR3 region is CASAGTGGDQPQHF. The DNA for the CDR3 is TGTGCCAGCGCCGGGACAGGTGGTGATCAGCCCCAGCATTTT.

The rearrangement links TRBV27 to TRBJ2-5, with TRBD2 identical over 8 bases. The germline CDR1 and CDR2 sequences are MNHEY and SMNVEV (reference sequence). The CDR3 sequence is 16 residues long. Losses at the gene ends were 7 bases for V and 4 bases for J; bases not matched to a gene: 14. CDR3 region: CASKAGGHLGPETQYF. The CDR3 DNA follows: TGTGCCAGCAAGGCGGGAGGCCACTTGGGGCCAGAGACCCAGTACTTC.

The chain links TRBV4-1 to TRBJ2-1; 8 bases match TRBD2. Germline V lookup: CDR1 MGHRA, CDR2 YSYEKL. The junction had 14 bases not matched to a gene; V was cut back by 3 bases and J by 4 bases. This CDR3 is built from 18 residues. The CDR3 DNA reads TGCGCCAGCAGCCATCCTACCTTCGGGAGGGCCTTATACAATGAGCAGTTCTTC. Translated: CASSHPTFGRALYNEQFF.

The J gene is TRBJ1-1, the V gene TRBV27, with D unresolved. The CDR3 spans 13 residues. Deletions cut 4 bases from V and 2 bases from J, with 8 bases between. The germline V gene has CDR1 MNHEY and CDR2 SMNVEV (reference sequence). CDR3: CASSYQRNTEAFF. CDR3 DNA sequence: TGTGCCAGCAGTTACCAGCGAAACACTGAAGCTTTCTTT.

In regard to this clone: An end of the junction does not agree with germline; a read error may underlie this. V gene TRBV28 combines with J gene TRBJ1-2; the D gene is possibly TRBD1 (6 bases). The CDR3 length is 15 residues. Germline-derived CDR1 and CDR2 are MDHEN and SYDVKM. Here the CDR3 reads CASSSPTGRGSGYPF. The CDR3 DNA follows: TGTGCCAGCAGTTCCCCTACAGGGCGAGGAAGTGGCTACCCCTTC.

The V call is TRBV7-8, the J call TRBJ1-1, with TRBD1 matching 11 bases. Germline V lookup: CDR1 SGHVS, CDR2 FQNEAQ. The CDR3 totals 14 residues. The J segment lost 4 bases and the V segment lost 8 bases, leaving 6 bases of the junction unmatched. CDR3 region: CASHEGTGGTEAFF. As DNA, the CDR3 is TGTGCCAGCCACGAAGGGACAGGGGGCACTGAAGCTTTCTTT. The full variable domain, completed using reference TRBV7-8 and TRBJ1-1, is GAGVSQSPRYKVAKRGQDVALRCDPISGHVSLFWYQQALGQGPEFLTYFQNEAQLDKSGLPSDRFFAERPEGSVSTLKIQRTQQEDSAVYLCASHEGTGGTEAFFGQGTRLTVV.

The chain carries TRBV19 and TRBJ2-5, with a tentative D call TRBD2 (5 bases). CDR1 and CDR2 from the germline V gene are LNHDA and SQIVND (reference sequence). The V and J ends lost 8 bases and 1 base respectively, with 23 bases between them. There are 17 residues in the CDR3. CDR3: CASEGGPPGASQETQYF. The CDR3 DNA reads TGTGCCAGTGAAGGAGGTCCCCCCGGAGCGTCCCAAGAGACCCAGTACTTC.

This clone showed up just once. In DNA, the CDR3 is TGCGCGAAGGGACAGGGGGCGAATGAGCAGTTCTTC. This translates into CAKGQGANEQFF. This chain joins TRBV10-1 and TRBJ2-1; 12 bases align to TRBD1. CDR1 and CDR2 (germline): WNHNN, SYGVQD (reference sequence). The CDR3 has 12 residues.

The chain has TRBV7-9 and TRBJ2-3, with 7 nucleotides matching TRBD1. The ends lost 2 bases at V and 0 bases at J; junction bases unmatched: 11. Germline loops: CDR1 SEHNR, CDR2 FQNEAQ (reference sequence). The CDR3 runs 18 residues. The CDR3 sequence: CASSLRQGSYTSTDTQYF. Here the CDR3 DNA reads TGTGCCAGCAGCTTACGACAGGGATCTTACACTAGCACAGATACGCAGTATTTT.

This clone was counted once. This chain links TRBV19 with TRBJ1-5, with TRBD1 matching 8 bases. Trimming cost V 3 bases and J 3 bases; bases outside gene matches: 4. This CDR3 spans 15 amino acids. CDR1 and CDR2 (germline): LNHDA, SQIVND (reference sequence). The CDR3 here is CASSITGGNNQPQHF. DNA for the CDR3: TGTGCCAGTAGTATTACAGGGGGTAACAATCAGCCCCAGCATTTT.

This chain links TRBV30 with TRBJ1-5; D remains ambiguous. Trimming cost V 2 bases and J 0 bases, with 11 bases left between them. The CDR3 length is 15 residues. The germline CDR1 and CDR2 sequences are GTSNPN and SVGIG (reference sequence). The CDR3 DNA follows: TGTGCCTGGAGTAGGATGGGCGATAGCAATCAGCCCCAGCATTTT. Its translation is CAWSRMGDSNQPQHF.